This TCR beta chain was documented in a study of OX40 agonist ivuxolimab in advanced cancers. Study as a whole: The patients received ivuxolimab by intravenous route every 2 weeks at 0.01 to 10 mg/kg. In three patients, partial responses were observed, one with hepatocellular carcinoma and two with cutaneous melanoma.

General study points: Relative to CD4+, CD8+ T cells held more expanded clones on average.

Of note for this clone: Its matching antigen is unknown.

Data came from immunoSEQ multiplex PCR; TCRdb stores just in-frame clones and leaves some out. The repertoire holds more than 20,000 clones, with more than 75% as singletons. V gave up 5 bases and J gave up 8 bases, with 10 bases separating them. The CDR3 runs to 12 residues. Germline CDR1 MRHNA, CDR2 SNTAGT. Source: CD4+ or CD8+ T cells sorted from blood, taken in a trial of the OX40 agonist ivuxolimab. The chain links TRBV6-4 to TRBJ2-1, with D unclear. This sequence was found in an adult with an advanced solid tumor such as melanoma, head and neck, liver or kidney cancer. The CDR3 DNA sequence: TGTGCCAGCAGTTACGTCGGAGATGAGCAGTTCTTC. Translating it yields CASSYVGDEQFF.